The present entry profiles one T cell receptor beta chain with its context. Its antigen is unidentified. Germline CDR1 reads MNHNY; CDR2 reads SVGAGI (reference sequence). The germline V and J ends were trimmed by 2 bases and 5 bases, with 9 bases remaining between them. This CDR3 contains 14 residues. The PCR employed 60 Vbeta primers together with 13 Jbeta primers. The data were produced by immunoSEQ multiplex PCR, yet TCRdb's version contains in-frame clones alone and is incomplete. The table has roughly 130,000 clones, around 77% seen once. The data were obtained in a study of cytomegalovirus exposure and HLA in healthy donors. General study findings and limits: The authors judged a highly shared variant cluster likely a sequencing artifact. One variant, a missense change in DCLRE1C, was linked in a later analysis to TCR beta V- and J-gene trimming. A classifier reportedly called cytomegalovirus status with high sensitivity and specificity. A reported reduction in N-insertions relative to the roughly 700-donor mean was seen in an Asian-associated ancestry cluster in a later analysis.

The TCR comes from a man aged 18 to 29 in good health and CMV-seronegative. The chain has TRBV6-6 and TRBJ2-2; D is possibly TRBD2 (5 bases). Material for sequencing was PBMCs. CDR3 sequence reads: CASSYVPGTGELFF. CDR3 coding DNA: TGTGCCAGCAGTTACGTACCGGGGACCGGGGAGCTGTTTTTT.